This TCR beta chain stems from a study of T cell responses to AZD1222 COVID-19 vaccine. Libraries were prepared by immunoSEQ multiplex PCR; TCRdb keeps only in-frame clonotypes and omits some of them. The table records around 100,000 clones, about 88% of them present only once. The receptor was isolated from an adult in good health. The specimen comprised peripheral blood, sampled on day 0 of AZD1222 vaccination.

Written as DNA, the CDR3 is TGTGCCAGCAGTAGGGTTGGCGGGGAGCTGTTTTTT. Residues: CASSRVGGELFF. This sequence joins TRBV5-5 and TRBJ2-2; D is uncertain. Per germline, CDR1 SGHKS and CDR2 YYEKEE (reference sequence). The CDR3 is 12 amino acids. V dropped 5 bases and J dropped 7 bases, with 9 bases sitting between them.